There are a few counts of the clone carrying this TCR beta chain. Its target is not known. These data originate in a study of T cells in Graves' hyperthyroidism and ophthalmopathy. Regarding the study as a whole: In simple terms, a model built on 13 V-J features told ophthalmopathy apart from stable hyperthyroidism.

RNA transcripts provided the source from which TCR beta CDR3 regions were amplified. HTBI primers were used for first-round RT-PCR of the TCR CDR3. TCRdb independently ran MiXCR on the multiplex PCR reads; one entry per CDR3 protein. The data show fewer than 400,000 distinct CDR3 sequences, around 25% seen once. A lack of ophthalmopathy progression within 18 months defined stable Graves' hyperthyroidism. In making diagnoses, clinical symptoms, serum thyroxine and TRAb, thyroid ultrasound and orbital computed tomography were all used. PBMCs came from about 10 ml fresh peripheral blood. This receptor was obtained from a man aged 50 to 60 with Graves' hyperthyroidism. Material for sequencing was blood.

Written as DNA, the CDR3 is TGTGCCAGCAGCCTCCAGCGGACTAGTAATGAGCAGTTCTTC. Its protein product is CASSLQRTSNEQFF. This chain joins TRBV7-3 and TRBJ2-1; 7 nucleotides line up with TRBD2. The CDR3 runs 14 residues. CDR1 and CDR2 (germline): SGHTA, FQGTGA. J was trimmed by 7 bases and V by 5 bases; bases with no gene match: 8.